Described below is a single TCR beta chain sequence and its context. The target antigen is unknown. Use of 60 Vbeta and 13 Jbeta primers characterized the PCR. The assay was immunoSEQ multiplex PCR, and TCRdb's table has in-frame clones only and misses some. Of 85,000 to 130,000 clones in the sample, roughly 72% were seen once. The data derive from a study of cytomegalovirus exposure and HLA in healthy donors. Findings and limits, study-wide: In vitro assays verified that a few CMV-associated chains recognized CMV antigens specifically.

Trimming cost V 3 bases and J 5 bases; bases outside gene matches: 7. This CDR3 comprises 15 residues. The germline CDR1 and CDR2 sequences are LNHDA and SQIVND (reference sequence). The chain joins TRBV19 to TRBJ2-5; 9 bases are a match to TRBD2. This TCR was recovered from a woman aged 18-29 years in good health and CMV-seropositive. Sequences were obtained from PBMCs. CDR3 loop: CASSMQLAGFETQYF. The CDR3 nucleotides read TGTGCCAGTAGTATGCAGCTAGCGGGATTCGAGACCCAGTACTTC. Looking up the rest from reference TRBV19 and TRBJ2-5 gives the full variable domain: DGGITQSPKYLFRKEGQNVTLSCEQNLNHDAMYWYRQDPGQGLRLIYYSQIVNDFQKGDIAEGYSVSREKKESFPLTVTSAQKNPTAFYLCASSMQLAGFETQYFGPGTRLLVL.